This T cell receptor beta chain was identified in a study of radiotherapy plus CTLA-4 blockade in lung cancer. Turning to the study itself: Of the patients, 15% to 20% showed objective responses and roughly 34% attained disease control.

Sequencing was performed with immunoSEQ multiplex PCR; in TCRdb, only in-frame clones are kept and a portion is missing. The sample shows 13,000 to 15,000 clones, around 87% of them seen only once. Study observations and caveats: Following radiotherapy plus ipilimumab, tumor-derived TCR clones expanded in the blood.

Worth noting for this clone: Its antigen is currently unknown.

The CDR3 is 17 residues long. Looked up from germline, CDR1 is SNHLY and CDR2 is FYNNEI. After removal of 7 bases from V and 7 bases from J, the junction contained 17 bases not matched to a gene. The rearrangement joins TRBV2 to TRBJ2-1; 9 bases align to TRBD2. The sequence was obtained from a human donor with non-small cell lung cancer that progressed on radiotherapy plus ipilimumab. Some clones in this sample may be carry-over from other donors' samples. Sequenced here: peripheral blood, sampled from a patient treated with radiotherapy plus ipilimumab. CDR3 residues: CASNQVAGALSTNEQFF. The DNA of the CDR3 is TGTGCCAGCAACCAAGTAGCGGGGGCCCTAAGTACAAATGAGCAGTTCTTC.